This T cell receptor beta chain was captured by sequencing in a study of T cell responses to AZD1222 COVID-19 vaccine. Generated by immunoSEQ multiplex PCR, the TCRdb table keeps only in-frame clones and is missing some. The data contain 150,000 or so clones, approximately 91% of them seen just once; the ten biggest clones take up more than 1%. The CDR3 is 14 residues long. Germline lookup yields CDR1 KGHSH and CDR2 LQKENI. V lost 5 bases and J lost 1; bases outside the gene matches: 4. Findings and caveats of the study: It should be noted that donors were predominantly white British and more often female, and clonal diversity was possibly underestimated. The study found vaccine-associated CD4 TCRs spanning spike, dominant at 160-218 and 743-854.

On this clone itself: Its antigen is not known.

The chain has TRBV18 and TRBJ1-1; TRBD1 matches at 7 bases. The sample consisted of peripheral blood, taken 28 days after the second AZD1222 dose. The receptor's source is an adult who received the AZD1222 COVID-19 vaccine. CDR3 coding DNA: TGTGCCAGCTCAAGGGACAGAGAGAACACTGAAGCTTTCTTT. Encoded protein: CASSRDRENTEAFF.